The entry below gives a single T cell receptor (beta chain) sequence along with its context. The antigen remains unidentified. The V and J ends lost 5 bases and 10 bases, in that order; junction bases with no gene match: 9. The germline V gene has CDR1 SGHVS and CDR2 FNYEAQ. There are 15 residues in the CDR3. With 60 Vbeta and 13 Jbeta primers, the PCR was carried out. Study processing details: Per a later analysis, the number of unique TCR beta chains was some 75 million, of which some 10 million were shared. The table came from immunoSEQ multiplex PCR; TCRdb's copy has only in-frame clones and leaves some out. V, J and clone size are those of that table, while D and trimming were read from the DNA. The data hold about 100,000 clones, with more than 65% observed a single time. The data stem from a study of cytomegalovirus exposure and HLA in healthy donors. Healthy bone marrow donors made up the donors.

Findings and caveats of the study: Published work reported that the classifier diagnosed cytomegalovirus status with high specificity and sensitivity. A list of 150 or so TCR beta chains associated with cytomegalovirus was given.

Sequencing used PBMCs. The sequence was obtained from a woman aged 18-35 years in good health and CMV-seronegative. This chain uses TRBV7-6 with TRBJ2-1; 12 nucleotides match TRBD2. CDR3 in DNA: TGTGCCAGCAGCCGGACTAGCGGGATAGAAGGGGAGCAGTTCTTC. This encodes CASSRTSGIEGEQFF.